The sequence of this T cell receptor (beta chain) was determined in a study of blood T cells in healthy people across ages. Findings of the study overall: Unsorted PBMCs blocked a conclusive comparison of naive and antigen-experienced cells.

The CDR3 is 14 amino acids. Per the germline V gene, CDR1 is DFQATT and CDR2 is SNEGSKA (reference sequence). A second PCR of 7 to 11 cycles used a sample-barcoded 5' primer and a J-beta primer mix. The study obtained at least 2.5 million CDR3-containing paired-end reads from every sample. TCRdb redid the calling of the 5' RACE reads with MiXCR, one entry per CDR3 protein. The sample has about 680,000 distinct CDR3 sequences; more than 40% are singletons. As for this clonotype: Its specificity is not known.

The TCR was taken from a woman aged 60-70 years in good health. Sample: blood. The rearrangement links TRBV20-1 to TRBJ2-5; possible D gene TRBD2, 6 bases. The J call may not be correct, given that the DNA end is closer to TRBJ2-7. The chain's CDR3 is CSASGGASLYEQYF. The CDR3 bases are TGCAGTGCATCCGGAGGGGCTAGTCTCTACGAGCAGTACTTC.